Shown below are 16 T cell receptor beta chains from a single sample sequenced in a study of cytomegalovirus exposure and HLA in healthy donors. PCR primers comprised 60 Vbeta and 13 Jbeta primers. The method was immunoSEQ multiplex PCR; TCRdb's version includes in-frame clones alone and lacks a portion of them. This table holds more than 95,000 clones, 9.5% to 13% found once. Sequenced input: PBMCs. These receptor sequences come from a man aged 40-55 years in good health and CMV-seropositive.

This clone has only a few counts. The chain uses TRBV19 and TRBJ2-3; a possible D gene is TRBD2 (5 bases). V dropped 5 bases and J dropped 6 bases, with 18 bases sitting between them. Germline loops: CDR1 LNHDA, CDR2 SQIVND (reference sequence). The CDR3 extends over 15 amino acids. DNA for the CDR3: TGTGCCAGTAGTGCCCGACGGGGAAGCAGGGATACGCAGTATTTT. Translated, it gives CASSARRGSRDTQYF.

V gene TRBV12-5 combines with J gene TRBJ1-1; D ambiguous. Trimming cost V 6 bases and J 7 bases, with 6 bases left between them. The CDR3 extends over 10 amino acids. In germline, CDR1 is LGHNT, CDR2 FRNRAP. In nucleotides, the CDR3 is TGTGCTAGTGGCCCCAATGAAGCTTTCTTT. Translation gives CASGPNEAFF. Full variable domain (remainder filled in from reference TRBV12-5 and TRBJ1-1): DARVTQTPRHKVTEMGQEVTMRCQPILGHNTVFWYRQTMMQGLELLAYFRNRAPLDDSGMPKDRFSAEMPDATLATLKIQPSEPRDSAVYFCASGPNEAFFGQGTRLTVV.

The chain uses TRBV7-3 and TRBJ2-1; TRBD2 matches at 13 bases. In germline, CDR1 is SGHTA, CDR2 FQGTGA. This CDR3 has 14 residues. J lost 13 bases, V lost 5 bases, and 8 bases had no gene match. The CDR3 spells CASSGGLAGETQFF. CDR3 bases: TGTGCCAGCAGCGGAGGACTAGCGGGAGAAACCCAGTTCTTC.

This clone was seen a few times. The chain is built from TRBV6-5 and TRBJ2-1, with D possibly being TRBD2 (6 bases). CDR3 size: 16 residues. V was clipped by 0 bases and J by 1 base, with 10 bases between them. CDR1 and CDR2 from the germline V gene are MNHEY and SVGAGI. Here the CDR3 DNA reads TGTGCCAGCAGTTACTCTAGCCGGGGGTCCTACAATGAGCAGTTCTTC. It specifies CASSYSSRGSYNEQFF.

This clone was counted a few times. The chain recombines TRBV6-5 with TRBJ2-2, with TRBD2 matching over 8 bases. CDR3 length: 16 residues. V was pared by 0 bases and J by 7 bases, with 7 bases of the junction left unmatched. CDR1 is MNHEY and CDR2 is SVGAGI in the germline V gene. Here the CDR3 reads CASSYSSGSKVGELFF. CDR3 nucleotide sequence: TGTGCCAGCAGTTACTCAAGCGGGAGTAAAGTCGGGGAGCTGTTTTTT.

This clone was counted between two and nine times. This chain uses TRBV4-1 with TRBJ2-7; D possibly corresponds to TRBD1 (5 bases). This CDR3 spans 15 amino acids. V was clipped by 1 base and J by 7 bases, with 17 bases between them. Per germline, CDR1 MGHRA and CDR2 YSYEKL. The CDR3 region is CASSQVIGRVGEQYF. CDR3 nucleotide sequence: TGCGCCAGCAGCCAAGTCATAGGCAGGGTGGGAGAGCAGTACTTC.

V usage is TRBV9 and J usage is TRBJ2-3; D is undetermined. The CDR3 is made up of 14 amino acids. CDR1 is SGDLS and CDR2 is YYNGEE in the germline V gene. The ends were cut back, 7 bases at V and 1 base at J, with 13 bases in the middle. The CDR3 reads CASGGGVRTDTQYF. CDR3 in DNA: TGTGCCAGCGGCGGTGGAGTCCGCACAGATACGCAGTATTTT.

The chain couples TRBV18 to TRBJ2-6; D not resolved. This CDR3 has 12 residues. Germline CDR1 KGHSH, CDR2 LQKENI. The ends were cut back, 6 bases at V and 3 bases at J, with 3 bases in the middle. CDR3 sequence (DNA): TGTGCCAGCTCCCTTGGGGCCAACGTCCTGACTTTC. Translated, it gives CASSLGANVLTF.

A few counts support this clone. The rearrangement links TRBV7-9 to TRBJ2-1, with a possible D match to TRBD2 (5 bases). Germline CDR1 SEHNR, CDR2 FQNEAQ (reference sequence). Trimming removed 5 bases from V and 6 bases from J, with 20 bases in between. CDR3 size: 16 residues. CDR3 nucleotide sequence: TGTGCCAGCAGCCCCCCCACTACTAGAATTCTCAATGAGCAGTTCTTC. Its translation is CASSPPTTRILNEQFF.

The table lists this clone with a few counts. The V gene is TRBV5-1, the J gene TRBJ2-2, with TRBD1 identical over 7 bases. V trimming: 3 bases; J trimming: 4 bases; junction bases outside the gene matches: 18. Germline V CDR1 and CDR2: SGHRS, YFSETQ. The CDR3 extends over 19 amino acids. The CDR3 DNA follows: TGCGCCAGCAGCTCCCAAGGGGGCCTTGACAGAGGCCCCACCGGGGAGCTGTTTTTT. Its protein product is CASSSQGGLDRGPTGELFF.

The genes are TRBV27 and TRBJ1-1, with TRBD1 as a possible D gene (5 bases). Trimming removed 3 bases at V and 0 bases at J, with 8 bases between. CDR1 MNHEY and CDR2 SMNVEV come from the germline V gene (reference sequence). The CDR3 spans 14 residues. The CDR3 protein is CASSFKTVNTEAFF. For the CDR3, the DNA is TGTGCCAGCAGTTTTAAGACAGTGAACACTGAAGCTTTCTTT.

There are a few counts of this clone. V usage is TRBV7-6 and J usage is TRBJ2-7; D ambiguous. V lost 2 bases to trimming and J lost 1 base, with 15 bases between them. Germline lookup yields CDR1 SGHVS and CDR2 FNYEAQ. The CDR3 is 16 residues long. The CDR3, as DNA: TGTGCCAGCAGCTTAACTGAGCAAATACGTTCCTACGAGCAGTACTTC. The encoded protein is CASSLTEQIRSYEQYF.

The chain carries TRBV13 and TRBJ1-3; D not certain. The CDR3 is 13 residues long. Per the germline V gene, CDR1 is PRHDT and CDR2 is FYEKMQ (reference sequence). V was trimmed by 8 bases and J by 1 base, leaving 9 bases between them. DNA for the CDR3: TGTGCCAGCTCTGAGGGTTCTGGAAACACCATATATTTT. Translated, it gives CASSEGSGNTIYF.

The chain links TRBV18 to TRBJ2-4; weak D call: TRBD2 (7 bases). The CDR3 has 13 residues. CDR1 KGHSH and CDR2 LQKENI come from the germline V gene. V lost 6 bases and J 10 bases, leaving 16 bases between the germline ends. DNA for the CDR3: TGTGCCAGCTCTTGGGGGGGCGAGGAGATTCAGTACTTC. Its translation is CASSWGGEEIQYF.

Only a few counts were recorded for this clone. This chain connects TRBV11-3 to TRBJ1-1; no definite D call. The CDR3 is 14 amino acids. The V end was cut by 1 base, the J end by 2 bases, with 8 bases between. The V gene's germline CDR1 is SGHNT and CDR2 YENEEA. CDR3 in amino acids: CASSLGAGNTEAFF. The CDR3 nucleotides read TGTGCCAGCAGCTTAGGGGCGGGCAACACTGAAGCTTTCTTT.

This clone was found a few times. This chain joins TRBV5-8 and TRBJ2-6, with 9 nucleotides matching TRBD2. This CDR3 contains 17 residues. CDR1 is SGHTS and CDR2 is YDEGEE in the germline V gene. V was clipped by 3 bases and J by 0 bases; unmatched bases: 4. The CDR3 is CASSYRGGASGANVLTF. Here the CDR3 DNA reads TGTGCCAGCAGCTACCGCGGGGGGGCCTCTGGGGCCAACGTCCTGACTTTC.